The clone carrying this T cell receptor beta chain has at least ten counts. This sample's time point: persistent/refractory GD, antithyroid drugs over 5 years with positive TRAb. The TCR library used RNA extracted from PBMCs. The source of the sample is a study of regulatory T cells in long-lasting Graves disease. The overall study: The study counted Graves' disease as persistent given over 5 years of antithyroid drugs and positive TSH receptor antibodies.

Investigators prepared the TCR beta libraries by applying iRepertoire HTBI primers and Arm-PCR of CDR3 regions. TCRdb fed the multiplex PCR reads into MiXCR, producing one record per CDR3 protein. The profile shows under 450,000 distinct CDR3 sequences, 23% of them singletons. The CDR3 covers 14 residues. The germline CDR1 and CDR2 sequences are SNHLY and FYNNEI. Trimming cost V 7 bases and J 0 bases, with 13 bases left between them. The sequence derives from a female donor with Graves disease. The genes are TRBV2 and TRBJ2-7; D may be TRBD2 (6 bases). The source material was peripheral blood mononuclear cells (PBMCs), sampled when the disease was refractory, from a patient treated with antithyroid drugs. The CDR3 here is CASILNSGSYEQYF. In nucleotides, the CDR3 is TGTGCCAGCATTTTGAATAGCGGCTCCTACGAGCAGTACTTC.